This TCR beta chain was found in a study of CD8 T cells in Susac syndrome (dated 2019 in TCRdb). Some background on the complete study: Of the Susac syndrome patients who were sequenced, roughly 8 were in clinical remission while about 6 had clinically active disease. At blood withdrawal, Susac syndrome patients were therapy-naive, treated with corticosteroids (with IVIg additionally given to some), or treated with IVIg alone. Repertoire sequencing was used to test whether CD8+ T cell activation and differentiation in Susac syndrome was antigen driven. Beyond this particular receptor, the publication reports: In the CD4+ T cell repertoire of Susac syndrome patients, clonal expansion was not detected. The study acknowledged that relatively few individuals were included in the TCR sequencing and HLA analysis.

Peripheral blood CD8+ and CD4+ T cells from healthy donors, Susac syndrome patients and multiple sclerosis patients were profiled using high-throughput TCR beta sequencing. Susac syndrome patients met recently defined diagnostic criteria for definite or probable disease. Bulk CD8+ and CD4+ T cells were purified magnetically by negative isolation, whereas CD8+ TEMRA cells were enriched by FACS. Blood was drawn into EDTA tubes, processed within 24 hours, and PBMCs were isolated by density gradient centrifugation. PBMCs intended for TCR sequencing were frozen in liquid nitrogen and were later thawed in a 37 degrees C water bath. The sorted or isolated CD4+, CD8+ and CD8+ TEMRA cells had a purity of 90% or higher. About this clonotype itself: Its specific antigen is unknown. Per-base qualities were not stored, and no clone one base away is much larger.

V ends up 3 bases short and J 7 bases short, with an unmatched junction base count of 9. From the germline V gene, CDR1 is MNHEY and CDR2 is SVGAGI. The cysteine opens and the phenylalanine closes a CDR3 of 15 amino acids. Just CDR3 DNA is preserved here, 45 bases in frame from base 1. RNA was extracted with the RNeasy kit and 0.5 to 1 ug was reverse transcribed using random hexamers. The immunoSEQ multiplex PCR assay, which covers 54 Vbeta and 13 Jbeta segments, was used to amplify TCR beta CDR3 regions. PCR amplification bias was corrected by using a synthetic template baseline for primer optimization and computational correction. Per the original workflow: Reads were assigned to V, D and J genes according to IMGT and analyzed in immunoSEQ Analyzer, with only productive sequences retained. Clonality was computed as one minus Shannon entropy normalized by log2 of the number of productive unique sequences. Public and private clones were assessed among the 100 most prevalent clones of each patient and control. A clone was defined as Susac-specific if it was absent from the healthy and MS cohorts, from roughly 980 published viral clones and from other ImmuneACCESS disease sequences. The public sequencing data were trimmed at Q25 with fastp and processed into clonotypes with MiXCR by TCRdb, which kept only in-frame beta chains. A single entry per CDR3 protein holds the most common genes and DNA from its merged rows. The V and J calls follow TCRdb's processing rather than the paper's. The sample yields about 180,000 distinct CDR3 sequences; just under 95% were counted once. Of the sample, 0.099% is held by the ten largest clones.

Source material: CD4+ T cells from PBMCs. This chain is built from TRBV6-5 and TRBJ1-2, with 9 central nucleotides matching TRBD1. The TCR comes from a human donor with Susac syndrome. The DNA sequence is given as TGTGCCAGCAGTTATATAGCTCGGGACAGGGTTGGCTACACCTTC. Translation gives CASSYIARDRVGYTF.